Listed here are 6 T cell receptor beta chains from one sample, sequenced in a study of blood T cell repertoires in COVID-19. Libraries were prepared by immunoSEQ multiplex PCR; TCRdb keeps only in-frame clonotypes and omits some of them. The sample has 400,000 to 450,000 clones; 80% to 95% are singletons. Source material: PBMCs or T cells enriched from blood (not recorded which). The receptors derive from a man younger than 35 who had recovered from COVID-19.

The chain is built from TRBV27 and TRBJ1-2; 7 bases align to TRBD1. The CDR3 is made up of 15 amino acids. Germline-derived CDR1 and CDR2 are MNHEY and SMNVEV (reference sequence). Trimming cost V 3 bases and J 8 bases; bases outside gene matches: 12. The DNA for the CDR3 is TGTGCCAGCAGTTTCTCCATTGACAGGGTGGGCGGCTACACCTTC. Protein product: CASSFSIDRVGGYTF.

The chain uses TRBV19 and TRBJ1-5; 8 nucleotides line up with TRBD1. CDR1 is LNHDA, CDR2 SQIVND, per germline (reference sequence). This CDR3 is built from 14 residues. V lost 10 bases, J lost 1 base, and 6 bases stayed unmatched. This CDR3 reads CATATGASNQPQHF. As DNA, the CDR3 is TGTGCCACCGCGACAGGGGCCAGCAATCAGCCCCAGCATTTT.

The rearrangement uses TRBV6-5 and TRBJ1-4; D gene unclear. Trimming removed 4 bases at V and 8 bases at J, with 14 bases between. Germline loops: CDR1 MNHEY, CDR2 SVGAGI. The CDR3 has 14 residues. CDR3 in amino acids: CASSSTQGGEKLFF. The CDR3 nucleotides read TGTGCCAGCAGTTCCACCCAAGGCGGGGAAAAACTGTTTTTT.

CDR3 sequence: CASSFQLATSYEQYF. The CDR3 DNA reads TGTGCCAGCAGCTTCCAACTAGCGACCTCCTACGAGCAGTACTTC. The V and J genes are TRBV11-1 and TRBJ2-7, with 7 bases fitting TRBD2. Trimming at V came to 3 bases and at J to 0 bases, leaving 5 bases not matched to a gene. From germline, CDR1 is SGHAT and CDR2 FQDESV (reference sequence). The CDR3 has 15 residues.

The V call is TRBV18, the J call TRBJ1-1; 8 positions agree with TRBD1. The CDR3 sequence is 14 residues long. Germline-derived CDR1 and CDR2 are KGHSH and LQKENI. V lost 7 bases, J lost 2 bases, and 6 bases stayed unmatched. CDR3 in DNA: TGTGCCAGCTTCCGCCAGGGGGCAAACACTGAAGCTTTCTTT. Translating gives CASFRQGANTEAFF.

The rearrangement uses TRBV6-5 and TRBJ2-7; 7 bases agree with TRBD1. V shed 10 bases and J 0 bases; nucleotides not matched to a gene: 9. The CDR3 consists of 14 residues. CDR1 is MNHEY and CDR2 is SVGAGI in the germline V gene. CDR3 in DNA: TGTGCCATCTCGGACAGGCCGACCTCCTACGAGCAGTACTTC. It yields the protein CAISDRPTSYEQYF.